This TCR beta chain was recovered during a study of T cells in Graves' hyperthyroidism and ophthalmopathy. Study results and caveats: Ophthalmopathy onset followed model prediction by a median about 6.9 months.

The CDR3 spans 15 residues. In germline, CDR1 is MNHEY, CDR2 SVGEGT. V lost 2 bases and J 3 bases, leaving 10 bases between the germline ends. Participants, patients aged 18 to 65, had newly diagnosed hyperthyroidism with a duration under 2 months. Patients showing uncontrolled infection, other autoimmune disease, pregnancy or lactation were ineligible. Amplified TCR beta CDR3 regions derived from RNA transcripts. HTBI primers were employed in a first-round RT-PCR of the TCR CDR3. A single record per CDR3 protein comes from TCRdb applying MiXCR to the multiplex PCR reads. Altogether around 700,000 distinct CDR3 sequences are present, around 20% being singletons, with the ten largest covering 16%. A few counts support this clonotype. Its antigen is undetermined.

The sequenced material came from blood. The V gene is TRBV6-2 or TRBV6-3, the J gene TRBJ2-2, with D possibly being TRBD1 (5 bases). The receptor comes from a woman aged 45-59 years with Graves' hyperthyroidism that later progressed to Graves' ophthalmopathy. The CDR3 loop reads CASSYPRQYTGELFF. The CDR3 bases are TGTGCCAGCAGTTACCCCAGACAGTACACCGGGGAGCTGTTTTTT.